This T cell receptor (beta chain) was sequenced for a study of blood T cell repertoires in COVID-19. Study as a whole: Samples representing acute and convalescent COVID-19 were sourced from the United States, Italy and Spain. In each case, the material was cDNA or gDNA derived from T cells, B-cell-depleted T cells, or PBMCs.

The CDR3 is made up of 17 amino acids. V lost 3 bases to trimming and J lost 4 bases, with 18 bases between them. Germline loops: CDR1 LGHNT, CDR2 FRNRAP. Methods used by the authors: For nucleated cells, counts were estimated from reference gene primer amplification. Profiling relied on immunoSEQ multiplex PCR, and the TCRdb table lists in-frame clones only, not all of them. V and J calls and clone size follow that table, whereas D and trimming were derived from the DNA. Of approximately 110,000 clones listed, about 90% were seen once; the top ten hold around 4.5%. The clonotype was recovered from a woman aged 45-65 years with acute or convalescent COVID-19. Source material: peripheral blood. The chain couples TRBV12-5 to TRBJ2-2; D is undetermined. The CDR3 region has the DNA TGTGCTAGTGGTTTACCCACGGCAGGCTGGCGCACCGGGGAGCTGTTTTTT. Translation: CASGLPTAGWRTGELFF.